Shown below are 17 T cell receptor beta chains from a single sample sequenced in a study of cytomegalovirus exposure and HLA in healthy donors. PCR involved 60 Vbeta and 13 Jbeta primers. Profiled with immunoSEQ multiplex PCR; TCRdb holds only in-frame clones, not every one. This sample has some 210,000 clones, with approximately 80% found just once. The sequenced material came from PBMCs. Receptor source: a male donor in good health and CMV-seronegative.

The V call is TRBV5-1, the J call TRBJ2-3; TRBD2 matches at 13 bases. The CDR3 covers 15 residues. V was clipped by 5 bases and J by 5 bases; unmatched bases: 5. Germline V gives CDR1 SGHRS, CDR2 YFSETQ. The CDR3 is CASSSGLAGEDTQYF. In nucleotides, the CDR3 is TGCGCCAGCAGTTCCGGACTAGCGGGGGAAGATACGCAGTATTTT.

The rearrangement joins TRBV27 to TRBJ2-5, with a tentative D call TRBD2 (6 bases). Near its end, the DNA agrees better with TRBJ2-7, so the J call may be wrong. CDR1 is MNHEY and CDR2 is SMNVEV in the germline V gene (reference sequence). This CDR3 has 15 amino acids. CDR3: CASSLWGESSYEQYF. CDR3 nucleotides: TGTGCCAGCAGTTTATGGGGGGAGAGCTCCTACGAGCAGTACTTC.

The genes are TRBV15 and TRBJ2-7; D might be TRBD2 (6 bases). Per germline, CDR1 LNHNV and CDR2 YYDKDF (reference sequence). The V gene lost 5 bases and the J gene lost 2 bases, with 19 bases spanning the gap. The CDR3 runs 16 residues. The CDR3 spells CATSSKWREFTYEQYF. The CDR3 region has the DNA TGTGCCACCAGCTCGAAATGGAGGGAGTTCACCTACGAGCAGTACTTC.

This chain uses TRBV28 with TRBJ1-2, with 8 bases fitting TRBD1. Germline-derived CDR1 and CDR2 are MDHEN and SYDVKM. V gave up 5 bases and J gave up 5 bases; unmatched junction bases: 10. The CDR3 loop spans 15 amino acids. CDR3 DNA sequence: TGTGCCAGCAGTCCCAGCGACAGGGGAGGGTATGGCTACACCTTC. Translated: CASSPSDRGGYGYTF.

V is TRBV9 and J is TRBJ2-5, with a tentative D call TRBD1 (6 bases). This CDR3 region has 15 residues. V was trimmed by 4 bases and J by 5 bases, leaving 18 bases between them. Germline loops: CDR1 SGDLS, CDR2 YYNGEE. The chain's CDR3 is CASSPGEGEGETQYF. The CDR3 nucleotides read TGTGCCAGCAGCCCTGGCGAGGGGGAAGGGGAGACCCAGTACTTC.

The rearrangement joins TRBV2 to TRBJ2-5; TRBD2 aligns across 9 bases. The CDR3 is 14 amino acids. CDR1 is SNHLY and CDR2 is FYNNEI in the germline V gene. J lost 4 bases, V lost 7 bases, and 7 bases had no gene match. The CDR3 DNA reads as TGTGCCAGCAATCCTAGCGGGATAGGAGAGACCCAGTACTTC. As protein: CASNPSGIGETQYF.

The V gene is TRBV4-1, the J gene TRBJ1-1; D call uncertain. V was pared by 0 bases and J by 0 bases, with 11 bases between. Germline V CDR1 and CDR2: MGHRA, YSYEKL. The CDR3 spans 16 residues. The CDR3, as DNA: TGCGCCAGCAGCCAAGATGCAGGTTACTTGAACACTGAAGCTTTCTTT. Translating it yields CASSQDAGYLNTEAFF.

CDR3 sequence (DNA): TGTGCCAGTAGTCAATTCACCGGGGAGCTGTTTTTT. Residues: CASSQFTGELFF. This chain joins TRBV19 and TRBJ2-2; D remains unclear. Germline CDR1 and CDR2: LNHDA and SQIVND (reference sequence). Trimming removed 5 bases at V and 4 bases at J, with 5 bases between. This CDR3 contains 12 residues. The full variable domain, in which reference TRBV19 and TRBJ2-2 provide the parts outside the CDR3, is DGGITQSPKYLFRKEGQNVTLSCEQNLNHDAMYWYRQDPGQGLRLIYYSQIVNDFQKGDIAEGYSVSREKKESFPLTVTSAQKNPTAFYLCASSQFTGELFFGEGSRLTVL.

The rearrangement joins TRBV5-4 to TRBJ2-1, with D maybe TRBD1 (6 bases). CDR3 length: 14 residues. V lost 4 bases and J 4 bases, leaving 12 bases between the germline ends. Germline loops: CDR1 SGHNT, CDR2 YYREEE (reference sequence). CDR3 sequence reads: CASSPDRDYNEQFF. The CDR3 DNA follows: TGTGCCAGCAGCCCGGACAGAGATTACAATGAGCAGTTCTTC.

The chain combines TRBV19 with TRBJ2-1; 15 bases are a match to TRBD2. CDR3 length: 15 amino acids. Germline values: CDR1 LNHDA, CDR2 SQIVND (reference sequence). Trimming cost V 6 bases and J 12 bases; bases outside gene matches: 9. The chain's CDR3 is CASRDRTSGRAGQFF. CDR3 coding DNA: TGTGCCAGTAGGGACCGGACTAGCGGGAGGGCCGGGCAGTTCTTC.

CDR3 protein: CSVVFGANYGYTF. The DNA of the CDR3 is TGCAGCGTTGTTTTCGGGGCTAACTATGGCTACACCTTC. The chain combines TRBV29-1 with TRBJ1-2, with D uncertain. Trimming took 4 bases from V and 0 from J, leaving 9 bases between them. This CDR3 spans 13 amino acids. Germline lookup yields CDR1 SQVTM and CDR2 ANQGSEA.

The chain's CDR3 is CASSLWSGRRELFF. CDR3 in DNA: TGTGCCAGCAGCTTGTGGAGCGGGCGGCGGGAGCTGTTTTTT. The chain combines TRBV5-4 with TRBJ2-2; TRBD2 might be the D (6 bases). Germline V gives CDR1 SGHNT, CDR2 YYREEE (reference sequence). This CDR3 spans 14 amino acids. The V and J ends lost 1 base and 9 bases respectively, with 13 bases between them. Together with reference TRBV5-4 and TRBJ2-2, the CDR3 gives the full variable domain: ETGVTQSPTHLIKTRGQQVTLRCSSQSGHNTVSWYQQALGQGPQFIFQYYREEENGRGNFPPRFSGLQFPNYSSELNVNALELDDSALYLCASSLWSGRRELFFGEGSRLTVL.

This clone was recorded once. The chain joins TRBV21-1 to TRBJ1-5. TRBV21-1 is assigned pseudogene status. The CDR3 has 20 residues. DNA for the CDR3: TGTGCCAGCAGCAAAGAAAGGAGGGCGGAAGGCAGGGAAAAAATGCAGCCCCAGCATTTT. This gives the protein CASSKERRAEGREKMQPQHF.

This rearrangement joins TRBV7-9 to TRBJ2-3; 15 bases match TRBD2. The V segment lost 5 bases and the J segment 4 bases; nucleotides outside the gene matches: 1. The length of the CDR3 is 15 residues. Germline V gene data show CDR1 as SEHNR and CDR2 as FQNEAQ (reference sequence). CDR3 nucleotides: TGTGCCAGCAGCGGGACTAGCGGGAGGCCAGATACGCAGTATTTT. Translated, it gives CASSGTSGRPDTQYF. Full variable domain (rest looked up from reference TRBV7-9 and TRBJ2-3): DTGVSQNPRHKITKRGQNVTFRCDPISEHNRLYWYRQTLGQGPEFLTYFQNEAQLEKSRLLSDRFSAERPKGSFSTLEIQRTEQGDSAMYLCASSGTSGRPDTQYFGPGTRLTVL.

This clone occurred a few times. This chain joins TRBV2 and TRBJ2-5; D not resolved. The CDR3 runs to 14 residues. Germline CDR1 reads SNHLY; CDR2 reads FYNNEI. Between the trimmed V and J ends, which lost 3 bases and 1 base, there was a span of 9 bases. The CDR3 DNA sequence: TGTGCCAGCAGTGATTGGGCTTTCCAAGAGACCCAGTACTTC. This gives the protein CASSDWAFQETQYF.

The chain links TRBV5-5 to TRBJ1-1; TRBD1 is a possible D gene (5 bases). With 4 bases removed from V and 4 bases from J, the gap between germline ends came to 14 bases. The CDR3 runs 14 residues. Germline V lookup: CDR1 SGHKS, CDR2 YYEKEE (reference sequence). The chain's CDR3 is CASSRLGEGTEAFF. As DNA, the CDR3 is TGTGCCAGCAGCCGATTGGGGGAGGGCACTGAAGCTTTCTTT. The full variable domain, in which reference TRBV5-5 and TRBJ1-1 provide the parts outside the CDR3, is DAGVTQSPTHLIKTRGQQVTLRCSPISGHKSVSWYQQVLGQGPQFIFQYYEKEERGRGNFPDRFSARQFPNYSSELNVNALLLGDSALYLCASSRLGEGTEAFFGQGTRLTVV.

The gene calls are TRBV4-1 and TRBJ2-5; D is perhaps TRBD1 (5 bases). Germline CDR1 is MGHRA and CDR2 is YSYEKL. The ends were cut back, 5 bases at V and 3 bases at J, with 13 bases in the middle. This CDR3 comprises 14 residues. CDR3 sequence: CASSYHTREETQYF. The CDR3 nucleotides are TGCGCCAGCAGCTATCACACCAGGGAAGAGACCCAGTACTTC.